These 31 T cell receptor beta chains originate from one sample sequenced in a study of blood T cell repertoires in COVID-19. Assay used: immunoSEQ multiplex PCR; TCRdb lists only in-frame clones, some missing. The sample shows about 260,000 clones, 70% to 90% of them seen only once. The material sequenced was peripheral blood. The source is a human donor in a cohort sampled during active COVID-19.

This chain links TRBV5-1 with TRBJ2-6, with D tentatively TRBD2 (6 bases). Looked up from germline, CDR1 is SGHRS and CDR2 is YFSETQ. The germline V and J ends were trimmed by 0 bases and 2 bases, with 18 bases remaining between them. CDR3 length: 19 residues. The DNA for the CDR3 is TGCGCCAGCAGCTTGGCCGGGGGTCTCCACATTGCTGGGGCCAACGTCCTGACTTTC. Its translation is CASSLAGGLHIAGANVLTF.

The chain carries TRBV11-2 and TRBJ2-3; TRBD2 matches at 10 bases. The CDR3 totals 16 residues. Trimming cost V 5 bases and J 0 bases; bases outside gene matches: 5. Germline loops: CDR1 SGHAT, CDR2 FQNNGV. CDR3 nucleotide sequence: TGTGCCAGCAGCCCAATGACTAGCGGGAGCACAGATACGCAGTATTTT. Amino acid sequence: CASSPMTSGSTDTQYF.

J is TRBJ1-5 and V is TRBV19; D is unresolved. V lost 6 bases and J lost 8, with 14 bases in between. The CDR3 is 13 amino acids. Germline CDR1 LNHDA, CDR2 SQIVND (reference sequence). The CDR3 reads CASSKNTVEPQHF. In DNA form, the CDR3 reads TGTGCCAGTAGCAAGAACACCGTGGAGCCCCAGCATTTT.

V gene TRBV10-1 combines with J gene TRBJ2-1; the D gene is possibly TRBD1 (7 bases). V lost 0 bases, J lost 4 bases, and 28 bases lay in between. Germline assignment: CDR1 WNHNN and CDR2 SYGVQD (reference sequence). This CDR3 spans 21 amino acids. The CDR3 here is CASSESGRGVAEGYRYNEQFF. CDR3 nucleotide sequence: TGCGCCAGCAGTGAGTCGGGCAGGGGGGTAGCGGAGGGGTACCGTTACAATGAGCAGTTCTTC.

The V gene is TRBV6-5, the J gene TRBJ2-7; 9 positions match TRBD1. J lost 2 bases, V lost 2 bases, and 4 bases had no gene match. The V gene's germline CDR1 is MNHEY and CDR2 SVGAGI. This CDR3 is 15 amino acids long. The CDR3 bases are TGTGCCAGCAGTTACGCCGGGACAGGGCCCTACGAGCAGTACTTC. Translated, it gives CASSYAGTGPYEQYF.

This chain uses TRBV28 with TRBJ1-5; 7 nucleotides agree with TRBD1. Germline V gene lookup returns CDR1 MDHEN and CDR2 SYDVKM. V dropped 7 bases and J dropped 1; count of bases not matched to a gene: 10. This CDR3 is 16 amino acids long. The CDR3 DNA reads TGTGCCAGCACCCGATTGACAGGGAAGAGCAATCAGCCCCAGCATTTT. This translates into CASTRLTGKSNQPQHF.

The rearrangement uses TRBV11-3 and TRBJ2-5; TRBD2 matches 8 bases. CDR1 SGHNT and CDR2 YENEEA come from the germline V gene. The CDR3 contains 15 residues. The ends lost 4 bases at V and 1 base at J; junction bases unmatched: 5. Written as DNA, the CDR3 is TGTGCCAGCAGCTCATTAGCGGGGACCCAAGAGACCCAGTACTTC. Protein sequence: CASSSLAGTQETQYF.

This clone was counted once. The sample carries other DNA sequences with the same CDR3. The V and J genes are TRBV27 and TRBJ2-5, with 12 bases that match TRBD1. Germline V gene lookup returns CDR1 MNHEY and CDR2 SMNVEV (reference sequence). The CDR3 loop spans 15 amino acids. Trimming took 6 bases from V and 4 from J; bases not matched to a gene: 6. Here the CDR3 reads CASSPRDRGPETQYF. CDR3 nucleotides: TGTGCCAGCAGCCCCCGGGACAGGGGGCCAGAGACCCAGTACTTC.

The rearrangement links TRBV6-4 to TRBJ1-5; 7 bases line up with TRBD1. V lost 7 bases, J lost 8 bases, and 17 bases stayed unmatched. This CDR3 has 16 residues. The V gene's germline CDR1 is MRHNA and CDR2 SNTAGT. CDR3 amino acids: CASTEGQPLRGKPQHF. As DNA, the CDR3 is TGTGCCAGCACCGAGGGACAGCCGCTTCGTGGGAAGCCCCAGCATTTT.

The chain uses TRBV19 and TRBJ1-1; D is unresolved. Trimming removed 5 bases from V and 0 bases from J, with 7 bases in between. Germline V gene data show CDR1 as LNHDA and CDR2 as SQIVND (reference sequence). This CDR3 is 13 amino acids long. The CDR3 loop is CASSPSMNTEAFF. Written as DNA, the CDR3 is TGTGCCAGTAGTCCGAGCATGAACACTGAAGCTTTCTTT.

This chain connects TRBV28 to TRBJ1-1, with 10 bases that match TRBD1. Germline trimming cut 6 bases from V and 3 bases from J; bases unmatched to any gene: 4. Germline V lookup: CDR1 MDHEN, CDR2 SYDVKM. This CDR3 is 14 amino acids long. The CDR3: CASSPGQGYTEAFF. The DNA of the CDR3 is TGTGCCAGCAGCCCGGGACAGGGGTACACTGAAGCTTTCTTT.

The CDR3 is CASSQGQGPDNEQFF. CDR3 DNA sequence: TGCGCCAGCAGCCAGGGACAGGGTCCCGACAATGAGCAGTTCTTC. This chain connects TRBV4-3 to TRBJ2-1; 9 bases fit TRBD1. CDR3 length: 15 amino acids. CDR1 is LGHNA and CDR2 is YSLEER in the germline V gene. J lost 5 bases, V lost 3 bases, and 5 bases had no gene match.

V and J are TRBV7-9 and TRBJ1-5, with 8 bases matching TRBD1. Germline V gene data show CDR1 as SEHNR and CDR2 as FQNEAQ (reference sequence). V shed 1 base, J shed 12 bases, and the junction held 2 bases outside the gene matches. This CDR3 has 12 amino acids. The CDR3 reads CASSLEGQDQHF. The CDR3 coding sequence is TGTGCCAGCAGCTTAGAGGGACAGGACCAGCATTTT.

The chain combines TRBV5-6 with TRBJ2-4; TRBD1 matches at 7 bases. This CDR3 is 12 amino acids long. The V segment lost 2 bases and the J segment 7 bases; nucleotides outside the gene matches: 0. The V gene's germline CDR1 is SGHDT and CDR2 YYEEEE. The CDR3 spells CASSFRGNIQYF. The CDR3 bases are TGTGCCAGCAGCTTCAGGGGGAACATTCAGTACTTC.

This clone was seen more than once but under ten times. The chain is built from TRBV7-9 and TRBJ1-5; D might be TRBD1 (5 bases). Trimming removed 6 bases at V and 5 bases at J, with 14 bases between. Germline V gene sequence: CDR1 SEHNR, CDR2 FQNEAQ (reference sequence). There are 14 residues in the CDR3. The CDR3 is CASSEGREYQPQHF. CDR3 bases: TGTGCCAGCAGTGAAGGCAGGGAATATCAGCCCCAGCATTTT.

This chain uses TRBV5-6 with TRBJ1-2, with 7 bases aligning to TRBD1. The junction had 13 bases not matched to a gene; V was cut back by 6 bases and J by 5 bases. Germline values: CDR1 SGHDT, CDR2 YYEEEE. CDR3 length: 15 amino acids. CDR3 sequence (DNA): TGTGCCAGCAACCACCCTCCGACAGGGCGGTATGGCTACACCTTC. This codes for CASNHPPTGRYGYTF.

The rearrangement uses TRBV9 and TRBJ2-4, with D perhaps matching TRBD1 (6 bases). Between the trimmed V and J ends, which lost 0 bases and 1 base, there was a span of 14 bases. CDR3 length: 17 amino acids. The germline V gene has CDR1 SGDLS and CDR2 YYNGEE. CDR3 coding DNA: TGTGCCAGCAGCGTAGAGACTCAGGGGTCTGCCAAAAACATTCAGTACTTC. Amino acids: CASSVETQGSAKNIQYF.

The chain links TRBV4-2 to TRBJ2-3, with TRBD2 identical over 16 bases. CDR3 size: 18 residues. Germline V gives CDR1 LGHNA, CDR2 YNFKEQ. J lost 4 bases, V lost 4 bases, and 8 bases had no gene match. This CDR3 reads CASSPGGTSGRVSDTQYF. The DNA of the CDR3 is TGTGCCAGCAGCCCCGGCGGGACTAGCGGGAGGGTGTCAGATACGCAGTATTTT.

As to this clone: Additional DNA sequences in this sample encode the identical CDR3. The chain combines TRBV9 with TRBJ1-1; 8 nucleotides line up with TRBD1. Germline V gene sequence: CDR1 SGDLS, CDR2 YYNGEE. Unmatched junction bases numbered 10, after V lost 4 bases and J lost 5 bases. The CDR3 totals 15 residues. The CDR3 protein is CASSPSGGGGTEAFF. DNA for the CDR3: TGTGCCAGCAGCCCGTCAGGGGGCGGAGGGACTGAAGCTTTCTTT.

Only one count was recorded for this clone. V and J are TRBV9 and TRBJ2-3; TRBD2 is a possible D gene (6 bases). Trimming stripped 3 bases from V and 6 bases from J, with 23 bases between. The germline gives CDR1 SGDLS, CDR2 YYNGEE. The CDR3 has 17 amino acids. CDR3 sequence (DNA): TGTGCCAGCAGCGACCGGGACGGCGGGTCGGAGGGGGATACGCAGTATTTT. Translating gives CASSDRDGGSEGDTQYF.

This clone has ten or more counts. In DNA form, the CDR3 reads TGTGCCAGCAGCGGTAGCGCGGTGGAGACCCAGTACTTC. This encodes CASSGSAVETQYF. The chain uses TRBV6-5 and TRBJ2-5; D might be TRBD2 (5 bases). The V and J ends lost 6 bases and 5 bases respectively, with 13 bases between them. The germline V gene encodes CDR1 MNHEY and CDR2 SVGAGI. The CDR3 sequence is 13 residues long.

V gene TRBV6-5 combines with J gene TRBJ1-1; 8 nucleotides line up with TRBD1. CDR3 length equals 16 residues. The germline V gene has CDR1 MNHEY and CDR2 SVGAGI. Trimming cost V 2 bases and J 4 bases; bases outside gene matches: 9. CDR3 DNA sequence: TGTGCCAGCAGTTACGACAGGGGCCGTTATGTCACTGAAGCTTTCTTT. Translation gives CASSYDRGRYVTEAFF.

V gene TRBV6-5 combines with J gene TRBJ2-7, with no clear D. Looked up from germline, CDR1 is MNHEY and CDR2 is SVGAGI. This CDR3 has 13 amino acids. Deletions cut 6 bases from V and 3 bases from J, with 12 bases between. Here the CDR3 reads CASRPQLYYEQYF. CDR3 bases: TGTGCCAGCAGACCACAGCTTTACTACGAGCAGTACTTC.

J is TRBJ2-2 and V is TRBV6-2 or TRBV6-3; 8 bases are a match to TRBD2. Germline CDR1 is MNHEY and CDR2 is SVGEGT. With 5 bases clipped from V and 4 bases from J, the junction kept 12 bases outside the gene matches. The CDR3 length is 17 residues. CDR3: CASSPAPRTSRTGELFF. The DNA of the CDR3 is TGTGCCAGCAGTCCCGCCCCTCGGACTAGCCGCACCGGGGAGCTGTTTTTT.

The rearrangement links TRBV7-6 to TRBJ2-7, with 9 bases matching TRBD2. Trimming cost V 7 bases and J 2 bases; bases outside gene matches: 6. This CDR3 is built from 14 residues. CDR1 is SGHVS and CDR2 is FNYEAQ in the germline V gene. CDR3 sequence reads: CASTAGGHPYEQYF. DNA of the CDR3: TGTGCCAGCACAGCGGGAGGCCACCCCTACGAGCAGTACTTC.

The V call is TRBV9, the J call TRBJ1-6; maybe TRBD1 (5 bases). CDR3 length equals 14 residues. From germline, CDR1 is SGDLS and CDR2 YYNGEE. Deletions cut 0 bases from V and 8 bases from J, with 9 bases between. The CDR3 DNA follows: TGTGCCAGCAGCGTAGAGGGCAGGGATTCACCCCTCCACTTT. Translated: CASSVEGRDSPLHF.

CDR3 nucleotides: TGTGCCAGCAGCTTAAGTCCCCCAGGTCAAGAGACCCAGTACTTC. As protein: CASSLSPPGQETQYF. The rearrangement links TRBV7-2 to TRBJ2-5; D unclear. CDR1 SGHTA and CDR2 FQGNSA come from the germline V gene. Between the trimmed V and J ends, which lost 2 bases and 2 bases, there was a span of 12 bases. This CDR3 is built from 15 residues.

V is TRBV2 and J is TRBJ2-7, with 12 positions matching TRBD2. This CDR3 is built from 15 residues. The V gene's germline CDR1 is SNHLY and CDR2 FYNNEI. The V and J ends lost 4 bases and 1 base, in that order; junction bases with no gene match: 2. The CDR3 region has the DNA TGTGCCAGCAGTGCACTAGCGGGGGGATCCTACGAGCAGTACTTC. Translated: CASSALAGGSYEQYF.

The V gene is TRBV7-2, the J gene TRBJ1-5; 7 bases agree with TRBD1. Germline CDR1 and CDR2: SGHTA and FQGNSA. The CDR3 sequence is 16 residues long. The V segment lost 1 base and the J segment 0 bases; nucleotides outside the gene matches: 3. The CDR3 loop reads CASSLEGTASNQPQHF. The CDR3 nucleotides are TGTGCCAGCAGCTTAGAGGGGACAGCTAGCAATCAGCCCCAGCATTTT.

Comment on this clone: This sample includes further DNA sequences coding for the same CDR3. V gene TRBV4-1 combines with J gene TRBJ1-2; TRBD1 aligns across 10 bases. Germline V lookup: CDR1 MGHRA, CDR2 YSYEKL. The junction had 6 bases not matched to a gene; V was cut back by 3 bases and J by 5 bases. This CDR3 comprises 15 residues. For the CDR3, the DNA is TGCGCCAGCAGCCAGGAGGGACAGGGGCTTTATGGCTACACCTTC. It translates to CASSQEGQGLYGYTF.

The CDR3 here is CASSARTSYEQYF. The DNA of the CDR3 is TGTGCCAGCAGCGCTAGGACTAGCTACGAGCAGTACTTC. The chain is built from TRBV7-9 and TRBJ2-7; 7 bases are shared with TRBD2. Per germline, CDR1 SEHNR and CDR2 FQNEAQ (reference sequence). The CDR3 runs to 13 residues. J lost 3 bases, V lost 5 bases, and 4 bases had no gene match.